The present T cell receptor (beta chain) was sequenced within a study of T cells in women clearing cervical HPV infection. Study summary: Donors had HPV16-related CIN3 or worse; 2 had invasive cancer.

About this clone: Its antigen remains unidentified. Read data end 3 residues before the CDR3 end; the end is taken from the germline J gene.

The data were produced by immunoSEQ multiplex PCR, yet TCRdb's version contains in-frame clones alone and is incomplete. The listing records 20,000 or so clones. With 4 bases removed from V and 6 bases from J, the gap between germline ends came to 21 bases. The CDR3 consists of 16 residues. Germline CDR1 reads SGHVS; CDR2 reads FQNEAQ. General study results and limits: CIN3+ cases had significantly higher TCR repertoire richness than controls, but evenness did not differ.

This TCR was recovered from a woman aged 18 to 75 with a cervical HPV16 infection that either progressed to CIN3+ or cleared (not recorded which). V gene TRBV7-8 combines with J gene TRBJ1-1; D possibly corresponds to TRBD1 (6 bases). The sequenced material came from blood buffy coat. Partial CDR3 DNA: TGTGCCAGCAGCTCGCGAGGCGTACAGGGAGAGGCTGAA. Translation gives CASSSRGVQGEAE. The whole CDR3 sequence reads CASSSRGVQGEAEAFF.